This T cell receptor beta chain was recorded in a study of CD8+ T cells in alopecia areata. This clone was picked up a small number of times. Mouse gene names and germline throughout. The read gets to within 4 residues of the CDR3 end, and the germline J gene fills in the rest. Cutaneous lymph nodes were pooled and cells sorted by CD4, CD8alpha, NKG2D, NKG2ACE and more. CDR1 is NSHNY and CDR2 is SYGAGN in the germline V gene. This CDR3 spans 16 amino acids. Trimming removed 1 base from V and 1 base from J; junction bases left unmatched: 4. Following extraction, RNA underwent reverse transcription to cDNA, which served as the sequencing template. TCRdb's table, derived via immunoSEQ multiplex PCR, lists solely in-frame clones and lacks some. This sample has 200,000 to 300,000 clones, each found more than once.

The sample was CD4+ T cells sorted from a lymph node. The genes are TRBV13-1 and TRBJ2-1, with TRBD1 matching 8 bases. The TCR sequence derives from a C3H/HeJ mouse with alopecia areata. The MHC haplotype recorded for the strain is H2-k. CDR3 sequence reads: CASSDRTGPNYAEQFF. The CDR3 bases that were read are TGTGCCAGCAGTGATCGGACAGGGCCGAACTATGCT.